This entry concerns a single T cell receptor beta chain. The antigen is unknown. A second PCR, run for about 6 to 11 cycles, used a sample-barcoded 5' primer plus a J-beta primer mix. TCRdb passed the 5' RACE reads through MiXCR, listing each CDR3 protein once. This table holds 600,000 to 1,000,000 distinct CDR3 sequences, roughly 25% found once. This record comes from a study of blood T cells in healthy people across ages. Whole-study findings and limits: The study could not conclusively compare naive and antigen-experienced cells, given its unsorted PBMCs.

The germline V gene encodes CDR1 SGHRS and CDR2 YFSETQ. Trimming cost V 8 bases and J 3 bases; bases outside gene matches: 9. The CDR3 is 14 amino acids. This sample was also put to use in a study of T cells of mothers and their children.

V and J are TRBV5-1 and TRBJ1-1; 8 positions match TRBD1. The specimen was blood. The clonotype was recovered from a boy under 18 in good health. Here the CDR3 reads CASQTGGRDTEAFF. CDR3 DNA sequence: TGCGCCAGTCAAACAGGGGGTAGAGACACTGAAGCTTTCTTT.